This T cell receptor beta chain appears in the sequencing data of a study of T cell clones after liver transplantation. Turning to the study itself: Three of eight recipients were HCV-positive; others had non-autoimmune, non-viral indications.

The method was immunoSEQ multiplex PCR; TCRdb's version includes in-frame clones alone and lacks a portion of them. Among 45,000 to 60,000 clones, 86% were seen once, and the ten largest hold roughly an eighth. J lost 0 bases, V lost 4 bases, and 9 bases had no gene match. Germline V gene data show CDR1 as MNHEY and CDR2 as SMNVEV (reference sequence). This CDR3 spans 17 amino acids. V usage is TRBV27 and J usage is TRBJ2-7; TRBD1 aligns across 10 bases. The input for sequencing was CD8+ T cells from blood, taken 12 months after liver transplant. This sequence was found in a human patient who received a liver transplant. Among the T cells, some may be from the graft donor. For the CDR3, the DNA is TGTGCCAGCAGTTCCTTCTCCCGGGACAGGGGCTCCTACGAGCAGTACTTC. Protein sequence: CASSSFSRDRGSYEQYF.